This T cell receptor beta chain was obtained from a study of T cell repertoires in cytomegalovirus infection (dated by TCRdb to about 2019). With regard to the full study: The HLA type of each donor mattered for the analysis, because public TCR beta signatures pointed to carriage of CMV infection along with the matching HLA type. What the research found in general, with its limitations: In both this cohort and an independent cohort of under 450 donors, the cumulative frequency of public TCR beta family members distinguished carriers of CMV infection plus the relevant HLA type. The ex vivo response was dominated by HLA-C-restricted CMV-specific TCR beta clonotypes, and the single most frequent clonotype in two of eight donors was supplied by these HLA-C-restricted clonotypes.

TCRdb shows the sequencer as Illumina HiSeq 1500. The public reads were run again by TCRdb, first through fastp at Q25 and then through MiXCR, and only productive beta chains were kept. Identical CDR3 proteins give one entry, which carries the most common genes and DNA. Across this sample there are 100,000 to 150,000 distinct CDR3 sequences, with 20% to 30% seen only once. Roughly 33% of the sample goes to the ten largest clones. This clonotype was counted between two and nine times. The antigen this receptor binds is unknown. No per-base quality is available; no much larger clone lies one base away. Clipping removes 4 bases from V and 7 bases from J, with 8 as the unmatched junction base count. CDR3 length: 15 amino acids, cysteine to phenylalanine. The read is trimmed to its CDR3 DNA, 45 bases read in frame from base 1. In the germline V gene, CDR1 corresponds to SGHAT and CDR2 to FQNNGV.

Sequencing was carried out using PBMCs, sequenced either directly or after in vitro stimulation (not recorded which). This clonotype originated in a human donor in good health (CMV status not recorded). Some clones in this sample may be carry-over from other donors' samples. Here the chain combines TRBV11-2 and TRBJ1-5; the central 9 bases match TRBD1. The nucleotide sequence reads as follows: TGTGCCAGCAGCTACACACAGGGGGCAGGACAGCCCCAGCATTTT. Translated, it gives CASSYTQGAGQPQHF.